These 14 T cell receptor beta chains were all obtained from the same sample, sequenced in a study of cytomegalovirus exposure and HLA in healthy donors. Primers: 60 Vbeta forward and 13 Jbeta reverse. Libraries were prepared by immunoSEQ multiplex PCR; TCRdb keeps only in-frame clonotypes and omits some of them. The sample contains under 110,000 clones, roughly 79% of which appear only once. Specimen: PBMCs. The source of these receptors is a man in his forties in good health and CMV-seronegative.

The chain uses TRBV21-1 and TRBJ1-1; no check of the table's D call, TRBD1, against the DNA was made. TRBV21-1 is termed a pseudogene. The CDR3 has 16 residues. The CDR3 DNA sequence: TGTGCCAGCACATCTTCCGGGACAGGTGAGAACACTGAAGCTTTCTTT. It encodes CASTSSGTGENTEAFF.

This clone was counted only a few times. The gene calls are TRBV18 and TRBJ1-1; no reliable D call. The germline CDR1 and CDR2 sequences are KGHSH and LQKENI. Trimming stripped 4 bases from V and 4 bases from J, with 16 bases between. CDR3 length: 15 amino acids. DNA of the CDR3: TGTGCCAGCTCACTAGCCGAGGGCGAAGTCACTGAAGCTTTCTTT. It codes for CASSLAEGEVTEAFF. Full variable domain (missing parts from reference TRBV18 and TRBJ1-1): NAGVMQNPRHLVRRRGQEARLRCSPMKGHSHVYWYRQLPEEGLKFMVYLQKENIIDESGMPKERFSAEFPKEGPSILRIQQVVRGDSAAYFCASSLAEGEVTEAFFGQGTRLTVV.

The chain has TRBV29-1 and TRBJ1-2, with 8 bases lining up with TRBD1. Germline lookup yields CDR1 SQVTM and CDR2 ANQGSEA. The CDR3 contains 15 residues. V lost 5 bases, J lost 3 bases, and 11 bases stayed unmatched. CDR3 residues: CSVPNFGQGDYGYTF. CDR3 DNA sequence: TGCAGCGTTCCAAACTTCGGACAGGGAGACTATGGCTACACCTTC.

V usage is TRBV9 and J usage is TRBJ2-1, with D unclear. Germline-derived CDR1 and CDR2 are SGDLS and YYNGEE. V lost 1 base and J 4 bases, leaving 6 bases between the germline ends. The CDR3 spans 13 residues. In nucleotides, the CDR3 is TGTGCCAGCAGCGTAACGACTTACAATGAGCAGTTCTTC. Its protein is CASSVTTYNEQFF.

This chain joins TRBV18 and TRBJ2-2; the D gene is possibly TRBD2 (7 bases). Germline assignment: CDR1 KGHSH and CDR2 LQKENI. This CDR3 region has 16 residues. Trimming shortened V by 3 bases and J by 5 bases, and 16 bases separated the two germline ends. CDR3: CASSPAPGGRTGELFF. The CDR3 DNA is TGTGCCAGCTCACCGGCCCCCGGGGGGCGGACCGGGGAGCTGTTTTTT. Supplemented by reference TRBV18 and TRBJ2-2, the full variable domain reads NAGVMQNPRHLVRRRGQEARLRCSPMKGHSHVYWYRQLPEEGLKFMVYLQKENIIDESGMPKERFSAEFPKEGPSILRIQQVVRGDSAAYFCASSPAPGGRTGELFFGEGSRLTVL.

V usage is TRBV29-1 and J usage is TRBJ1-2; 7 nucleotides agree with TRBD1. Germline CDR1 SQVTM, CDR2 ANQGSEA. The CDR3 has 14 amino acids. V trimming: 7 bases; J trimming: 3 bases; junction bases outside the gene matches: 11. CDR3 sequence (DNA): TGCAGCGCCAGACAGGGTCCGGGGGACTATGGCTACACCTTC. Translated, it gives CSARQGPGDYGYTF.

The J gene is TRBJ1-5, the V gene TRBV7-9; D unclear. V lost 1 base and J lost 5, with 9 bases in between. This CDR3 spans 14 amino acids. CDR1 and CDR2 from the germline V gene are SEHNR and FQNEAQ (reference sequence). CDR3 sequence reads: CASSLVSSDQPQHF. CDR3 nucleotide sequence: TGTGCCAGCAGCTTAGTCAGTTCAGATCAGCCCCAGCATTTT. Drawing the rest from reference TRBV7-9 and TRBJ1-5, the complete variable domain is DTGVSQNPRHKITKRGQNVTFRCDPISEHNRLYWYRQTLGQGPEFLTYFQNEAQLEKSRLLSDRFSAERPKGSFSTLEIQRTEQGDSAMYLCASSLVSSDQPQHFGDGTRLSIL.

This clone was found a few times. The chain carries TRBV2 and TRBJ2-1, with 7 bases matching TRBD1. The CDR3 sequence is 13 residues long. Germline trimming cut 1 base from V and 8 bases from J; bases unmatched to any gene: 2. Germline loops: CDR1 SNHLY, CDR2 FYNNEI. CDR3 sequence: CASSEGRGYEQFF. In DNA, the CDR3 is TGTGCCAGCAGTGAAGGCAGGGGGTATGAGCAGTTCTTC.

This rearrangement joins TRBV18 to TRBJ2-7, with 7 bases fitting TRBD1. Germline CDR1 and CDR2: KGHSH and LQKENI. J was trimmed by 2 bases and V by 3 bases; bases with no gene match: 10. The CDR3 consists of 16 residues. The CDR3 loop reads CASSPGGTVLPYEQYV. The CDR3 DNA reads as TGTGCCAGCTCACCCGGTGGGACAGTCCTCCCCTACGAGCAGTACGTC.

This sequence joins TRBV5-1 and TRBJ2-3; D is unresolved. V was trimmed by 1 base and J by 2 bases, leaving 8 bases between them. CDR3 length: 14 residues. The germline V gene has CDR1 SGHRS and CDR2 YFSETQ. The CDR3 region is CASSLRQFTDTQYF. CDR3 nucleotide sequence: TGCGCCAGCAGCTTGCGACAATTCACAGATACGCAGTATTTT.

The chain combines TRBV19 with TRBJ1-4; no clear D. The length of the CDR3 is 11 residues. The germline CDR1 and CDR2 sequences are LNHDA and SQIVND (reference sequence). V dropped 5 bases and J dropped 8 bases, with 6 bases sitting between them. CDR3 protein: CASSFYEKLFF. The DNA for the CDR3 is TGTGCCAGTAGTTTCTACGAAAAACTGTTTTTT.

The chain employs TRBV5-4 and TRBJ2-2, with TRBD2 identical over 8 bases. The germline CDR1 and CDR2 sequences are SGHNT and YYREEE (reference sequence). V lost 4 bases, J lost 7 bases, and 12 bases stayed unmatched. The CDR3 runs to 16 residues. The CDR3: CASSTGGLASVGELFF. In nucleotides, the CDR3 is TGTGCCAGCAGCACCGGCGGACTAGCTAGTGTCGGGGAGCTGTTTTTT.

The sample holds a few counts of this clone. The V gene is TRBV19, the J gene TRBJ2-4; 12 positions match TRBD1. The CDR3 has 14 amino acids. Germline CDR1 is LNHDA and CDR2 is SQIVND (reference sequence). Trimming cost V 6 bases and J 7 bases; bases outside gene matches: 4. CDR3 bases: TGTGCCAGTAGACCGGGACAGGGGGCGAACATTCAGTACTTC. Its translation: CASRPGQGANIQYF.

The chain has TRBV30 and TRBJ2-5; D remains unclear. Trimming cost V 4 bases and J 5 bases, with 8 bases left between them. The CDR3 runs 11 residues. Germline assignment: CDR1 GTSNPN and CDR2 SVGIG (reference sequence). CDR3 sequence (DNA): TGTGCCTGGATGGGCGAGGAGACCCAGTACTTC. This translates into CAWMGEETQYF.